This T cell receptor beta chain was documented in a study of blood T cell repertoires in COVID-19. Study at large: Samples of COVID-19 (acute and convalescent) were obtained from the United States, Italy and Spain.

This clone was counted only a few times. Germline V CDR1 and CDR2: SGHRS, YFSETQ. This CDR3 region has 15 residues. The V end was cut by 0 bases, the J end by 12 bases, with 16 bases between. Seattle patient enrollment occurred during active infection, with longitudinal follow-up thereafter. Original processing methods: Amplification with reference gene primers provided the estimates of nucleated cell counts. Clones were read by immunoSEQ multiplex PCR, and TCRdb kept only the in-frame ones, dropping some. V and J calls and clone size are those listed in that table; D and trimming were worked out from the DNA. The table includes under 450,000 clones, around 88% detected once.

Sequencing was done on a sample of peripheral blood. The V gene is TRBV5-1, the J gene TRBJ2-6; possible D gene TRBD2, 5 bases. The clonotype was recovered from a woman aged 45-59 years with COVID-19, enrolled during active disease. The CDR3, as DNA: TGCGCCAGCAGCTTGGCCGGGGTAAAGGTATCCGTCCTGACTTTC. This encodes CASSLAGVKVSVLTF.